A selection of T cell receptor beta chains follows, all from one sample in a study of cytomegalovirus exposure and HLA in healthy donors. The repertoire was sequenced with immunoSEQ multiplex PCR; TCRdb's copy has only in-frame clones and lacks some. The sample contains about 160,000 clones, 80% to 85% of which appear only once. Material: PBMCs. The receptors were gathered from a girl aged 2 to 10 in good health and CMV-seropositive. The CDR3 runs from the conserved cysteine through the conserved F or W. The D gene is left open where the match is weak. Where a row states a size, it is once, few, many or the class of an expanded clone; other rows omit it.

D gene	V gene	J gene	clone size	CDR3 DNA	CDR3 protein
.	TRBV7-6	TRBJ2-7	.	TGTGCCAGCAGCCCCGGGTACGAGCAGTACTTC	CASSPGYEQYF
TRBD1	TRBV27	TRBJ2-5	.	TGTGCCAGCAGAGTTCGGGACAGGGGGCTTCAAGAGACCCAGTACTTC	CASRVRDRGLQETQYF
TRBD2	TRBV6-5	TRBJ2-7	.	TGTGCCAGCAGGACTAGCGGCTACGAGCAGTACTTC	CASRTSGYEQYF
TRBD2	TRBV30	TRBJ2-1	.	TGTGCCTGGAGTGTACGGGGGACTAGCGGGAGGGTTTACAATGAGCAGTTCTTC	CAWSVRGTSGRVYNEQFF
TRBD1	TRBV6-1	TRBJ1-5	.	TGTGCCAGCAGCGCGACAGGGTATAGCAATCAGCCCCAGCATTTT	CASSATGYSNQPQHF
TRBD1	TRBV7-6	TRBJ1-3	once	TGTGCCAGCAGCCCATACAACAGGGGAACTGGAAACACCATATATTTT	CASSPYNRGTGNTIYF
TRBD2	TRBV5-1	TRBJ2-5	.	TGCGCCAGCAGCTTGCGGGTCGGGGGGCAAGAGACCCAGTACTTC	CASSLRVGGQETQYF
.	TRBV7-4	TRBJ2-1	.	TGTGCCAGCAGCTTACGGGGGACGTCCTACAATGAGCAGTTCTTC	CASSLRGTSYNEQFF
.	TRBV10-2	TRBJ2-1	few	TGCGCCAGCAGTAGCCAAGCAGACTCGGGCTCCTACAATGAGCAGTTCTTC	CASSSQADSGSYNEQFF
TRBD1	TRBV18	TRBJ2-1	once	TGTGCCAGCTCACCGCAGGGACAGGTATACAATGAGCAGTTCTTC	CASSPQGQVYNEQFF
TRBD2	TRBV5-4	TRBJ2-7	few	TGTGCCAGCAGTCTAGCGGGGAATTCCTTCTACGAGCAGTACTTC	CASSLAGNSFYEQYF
.	TRBV30	TRBJ2-7	.	TGTGCCTGGAACCCGTTGACAGGCCGGTGGTACTTC	CAWNPLTGRWYF
TRBD2	TRBV10-2	TRBJ2-5	.	TGCGCCAGCAGTGAGGCGGGAGCCCCTCAAGAGACCCAGTACTTC	CASSEAGAPQETQYF
TRBD2	TRBV4-2	TRBJ2-5	.	TGTGCCAGCAGCCAAGATAATAGCGGGAGGTTCGTGACCCAGTACTTC	CASSQDNSGRFVTQYF
TRBD1	TRBV15	TRBJ2-3	.	TGTGCCACCGGACAGGGGGCGGGAATACCAGGGGCGCAGTATTTT	CATGQGAGIPGAQYF
.	TRBV18	TRBJ2-5	few	TGTGCCAGCTCTCGAGGTCGGCAAGAGACCCAGTACTTC	CASSRGRQETQYF
.	TRBV27	TRBJ1-2	few	TGTGCCAGCAGTCCGGCCCCGGACAGCAAGAACTATGGCTACACCTTC	CASSPAPDSKNYGYTF
.	TRBV30	TRBJ1-3	.	TGTGCCTGGAGTACCCCGTCGGGGTCTGGAAACACCATATATTTT	CAWSTPSGSGNTIYF
.	TRBV5-6	TRBJ1-3	few	TGTGCCAGCAGCTTGGGCGTCACTTTGACTGGAAACACCATATATTTT	CASSLGVTLTGNTIYF
.	TRBV6-1	TRBJ2-7	.	TGTGCCAGCAGTGAAACGAGCGTCGACGAGCAGTACTTC	CASSETSVDEQYF
TRBD1	TRBV6-5	TRBJ1-6	.	TGTGCCAGCAGTTACTCTGGGACAGATAATTCACCCCTCCACTTT	CASSYSGTDNSPLHF
.	TRBV7-9	TRBJ1-1	.	TGTGCCAGCAGGATTTCGGGGGGGAGGATCACTGAAGCTTTCTTT	CASRISGGRITEAFF
.	TRBV7-3	TRBJ1-1	.	TGTGCCAGCAGCTTGACTGGCAGGGACACTGAAGCTTTCTTT	CASSLTGRDTEAFF
.	TRBV7-8	TRBJ1-5	.	TGTGCCAGCAGTTGGTGGGAGACAGGCCGGAATCAGCCCCAGCATTTT	CASSWWETGRNQPQHF
.	TRBV18	TRBJ2-5	once	TGTGCCAGCTCAACAAACCCCTTCCTAGAGACCCAGTACTTC	CASSTNPFLETQYF
.	TRBV27	TRBJ2-7	.	TGTGCCAGCGGAGTCTCCTACGAGCAGTACTTC	CASGVSYEQYF
.	TRBV30	TRBJ1-3	once	TGTGCCTGGAGCAGACAGGACTCTGGAAACACCATATATTTT	CAWSRQDSGNTIYF
TRBD1	TRBV30	TRBJ2-3	.	TGTGCCTCCACAGGGGCCTGGTCTAGCACAGATACGCAGTATTTT	CASTGAWSSTDTQYF
.	TRBV7-2	TRBJ1-5	.	TGTGCCAGCAGCTTAGTATCAGGGTACGGGAGCAATCAGCCCCAGCATTTT	CASSLVSGYGSNQPQHF
TRBD1	TRBV10-3	TRBJ1-1	.	TGTGCCATCAGGGGACAGGGCCAATACACTGAAGCTTTCTTT	CAIRGQGQYTEAFF
.	TRBV6-5	TRBJ1-1	.	TGTGCCAGCAATTTACTTGGGGGAGGGAACACTGAAGCTTTCTTT	CASNLLGGGNTEAFF
TRBD2	TRBV5-1	TRBJ2-7	.	TGCGCCAGCAGCTTGTGGGGACTAGCGGGACCCTCCTACGAGCAGTACTTC	CASSLWGLAGPSYEQYF
.	TRBV4-1	TRBJ1-3	.	TGCGCCAGCAGCCAAGATAGGGGCCCCCGCTCTGGAAACACCATATATTTT	CASSQDRGPRSGNTIYF
.	TRBV5-6	TRBJ2-7	few	TGTGCCAGCAGCGCCCACCTGGGCACGGGGAACTCCTACGAGCAGTACTTC	CASSAHLGTGNSYEQYF
TRBD1	TRBV6-4	TRBJ2-7	.	TGTGCCAGCAGTGACTCTTTTGTAGGGACAGGGAGTAACGAGCAGTACTTC	CASSDSFVGTGSNEQYF
TRBD1	TRBV2	TRBJ1-2	.	TGTGCCACGGGGGACAGGACGGTATATGGCTACACCTTC	CATGDRTVYGYTF
.	TRBV14	TRBJ2-5	once	TGTGCCAGCAGCCAAGTTTTTCGGGGAGTGGAGACCCAGTACTTC	CASSQVFRGVETQYF
TRBD2	TRBV29-1	TRBJ2-1	.	TGCAGCGCCGGACTAGCGGGAGGTCCCGTCTTCTTC	CSAGLAGGPVFF
.	TRBV5-1	TRBJ2-1	once	TGCGCCAGCAGCCCAGTGATAAAAGGGGGTTACAATGAGCAGTTCTTC	CASSPVIKGGYNEQFF
TRBD1	TRBV10-2	TRBJ1-5	.	TGCGCCAGCAGACCCGGGACAGAAGTCAATCAGCCCCAGCATTTT	CASRPGTEVNQPQHF
.	TRBV4-1	TRBJ2-3	.	TGCGCTTCGGGGCGGGGAATAGGGGACGACACAGATACGCAGTATTTT	CASGRGIGDDTDTQYF
.	TRBV9	TRBJ2-2	.	TGTGCCAGCAGCACACCCCCCGGGGAGCTGTTTTTT	CASSTPPGELFF
.	TRBV4-2	TRBJ2-6	.	TGTGCCAGCAGCCAAGCGGGATCTGGGGCCAACGTCCTGACTTTC	CASSQAGSGANVLTF
TRBD1	TRBV30	TRBJ1-4	.	TGTGCCTGGAACAATCCGACAGGGGGCGTCGAAAAACTGTTTTTT	CAWNNPTGGVEKLFF
.	TRBV5-1	TRBJ1-6	once	TGCGCCAGCAGCTTGTCGGACAGTTCACCCCTCCACTTT	CASSLSDSSPLHF
TRBD2	TRBV30	TRBJ2-1	.	TGTGCCTGGAGATCAACTAGCGGGAGCCGGGCGGATGAGCAGTTCTTC	CAWRSTSGSRADEQFF
.	TRBV5-4	TRBJ2-2	.	TGTGCCAGCAGCTTGGTCGGGAGCTCCGGGGAGCTGTTTTTT	CASSLVGSSGELFF
.	TRBV12-5	TRBJ2-1	few	TGTGCTAGTGGATACAGGGATGGCGATGAGCAGTTCTTC	CASGYRDGDEQFF
TRBD1	TRBV30	TRBJ1-1	once	TGTGCCTGGAGTTACGGACAGGGGACCACTGAAGCTTTCTTT	CAWSYGQGTTEAFF
TRBD2	TRBV5-1	TRBJ2-7	.	TGCGCCAGCAGCTTAGAGCAGGGAGGGCTCGAGCAGTACTTC	CASSLEQGGLEQYF
TRBD1	TRBV6-5	TRBJ1-5	.	TGTGCCAGCAGTTTGGGACAGGGAGGTCATCAGCCCCAGCATTTT	CASSLGQGGHQPQHF
.	TRBV18	TRBJ1-3	few	TGTGCCAGCTCACCAGGGACCGGGACACATGGAAACACCATATATTTT	CASSPGTGTHGNTIYF
TRBD2	TRBV7-2	TRBJ2-3	.	TGTGCCAGCAGCTTACGCGGGGGAGGGCCGCGAGATACGCAGTATTTT	CASSLRGGGPRDTQYF
.	TRBV5-8	TRBJ2-2	.	TGTGCCAGCAGCTGGGCTGGACAGGGGGAGCTGTTTTTT	CASSWAGQGELFF
TRBD1	TRBV19	TRBJ2-1	.	TGTGCCAGTAGTATAGGTTCCCACAGGGGGTATTACAATGAGCAGTTCTTC	CASSIGSHRGYYNEQFF